A single count supports the clone carrying this T cell receptor (beta chain). No antigen is known for it. The CDR3 runs to 12 residues. The ends were cut back, 6 bases at V and 5 bases at J, with 10 bases in the middle. From germline, CDR1 is SGHAT and CDR2 FQDESV (reference sequence). Via MiXCR, TCRdb re-called the 5' RACE reads, giving one row per CDR3 protein. The sample yields around 190,000 distinct CDR3 sequences, 15% to 20% seen once. The entry originates in a study of T-cell memory formation after mild COVID-19. Study results and caveats: Pre-infection memory showed some responding clones, and this suggested that cross-reactive memory joined. Largely, contracting CD4+ clones fell within CM and EM, and contracting CD8+ clones within EMRA.

This receptor was taken from a man aged 18 to 35 who had mild COVID-19 (a few samples of this study predate the infection). Cell type and time point are not known. This chain joins TRBV11-1 and TRBJ2-5; the D gene is possibly TRBD2 (6 bases). Sequencing used PBMCs or a T cell subset sorted from them (not recorded which). Written as DNA, the CDR3 is TGTGCCAGCAGTCGGGACTTTGAGACCCAGTACTTC. It specifies CASSRDFETQYF.